The 25 T cell receptor beta chains below all came from one sample that was sequenced in a study of blood T cell repertoires in COVID-19. The table came from immunoSEQ multiplex PCR; TCRdb's copy has only in-frame clones and leaves some out. This table holds 100,000 to 150,000 clones, roughly 83% found once. The material sequenced was peripheral blood. The receptors come from a human donor in a cohort sampled during active COVID-19.

V gene TRBV7-9 combines with J gene TRBJ1-4; D is uncertain. Trimming left V 6 bases short and J 6 bases short, with 17 bases between. The CDR3 is 15 amino acids. CDR1 is SEHNR and CDR2 is FQNEAQ in the germline V gene (reference sequence). This CDR3 reads CASSPSPLSDEKLFF. The CDR3 bases are TGTGCCAGCAGTCCATCACCCCTTTCGGATGAAAAACTGTTTTTT.

The V gene is TRBV27, the J gene TRBJ2-3; TRBD2 matches at 7 bases. V lost 2 bases and J lost 9; bases outside the gene matches: 8. CDR1 is MNHEY and CDR2 is SMNVEV in the germline V gene (reference sequence). CDR3 length equals 14 residues. The CDR3 nucleotides are TGTGCCAGCAGTTTAGGGAGCGGGACCGGGACGCAGTATTTT. As protein: CASSLGSGTGTQYF.

The chain joins TRBV10-3 to TRBJ2-7; 7 bases match TRBD1. The germline V gene encodes CDR1 ENHRY and CDR2 SYGVKD. Unmatched junction bases numbered 7, after V lost 11 bases and J lost 3 bases. There are 12 residues in the CDR3. CDR3 DNA: TGTGCCTCACAGGGGACGCACTACGAGCAGTACTTC. Its translation is CASQGTHYEQYF.

This sequence joins TRBV3-1 (or the pseudogene TRBV3-2) and TRBJ1-5; TRBD1 might be the D (5 bases). Deletions cut 4 bases from V and 7 bases from J, with 14 bases between. This CDR3 contains 14 residues. CDR1 LGHDT and CDR2 YNNKEL come from the germline V gene (reference sequence). The CDR3 DNA reads TGTGCCAGCAGCCTCCAACAGACAGACCAGCCCCAGCATTTT. Protein: CASSLQQTDQPQHF.

V usage is TRBV21-1 and J usage is TRBJ1-4; the D call TRBD1 from the table was never checked on the DNA. TRBV21-1 is reported as a pseudogene. The CDR3 length is 15 residues. The CDR3 DNA reads TGTGCCAGCAGCCCCTGGGACAGGGTCAATGAAAAACTGTTTTTT. This sequence encodes CASSPWDRVNEKLFF.

The genes are TRBV11-2 and TRBJ1-1; 7 bases are a match to TRBD1. Looked up from germline, CDR1 is SGHAT and CDR2 is FQNNGV. The CDR3 is 15 residues long. Unmatched junction bases numbered 12, after V lost 4 bases and J lost 7 bases. The CDR3 DNA is TGTGCCAGCAGCTCAGGGGGGACTAGGGGCTATGAAGCTTTCTTT. Translated: CASSSGGTRGYEAFF. The entire variable domain, with the rest obtained from reference TRBV11-2 and TRBJ1-1, is as follows: EAGVAQSPRYKIIEKRQSVAFWCNPISGHATLYWYQQILGQGPKLLIQFQNNGVVDDSQLPKDRFSAERLKGVDSTLKIQPAKLEDSAVYLCASSSGGTRGYEAFFGQGTRLTVV.

This clone has only a few counts. The rearrangement links TRBV6-2 or TRBV6-3 to TRBJ2-1; the D gene is possibly TRBD2 (6 bases). The CDR3 sequence is 15 residues long. CDR1 is MNHEY, CDR2 SVGEGT, per germline. V lost 6 bases, J lost 9 bases, and 21 bases lay in between. The CDR3 is CASSLDHAGPGEQFF. The DNA of the CDR3 is TGTGCCAGCAGCCTCGACCACGCGGGGCCGGGTGAGCAGTTCTTC.

The chain links TRBV3-1 (or the pseudogene TRBV3-2) to TRBJ2-1; TRBD2 aligns across 7 bases. Germline lookup yields CDR1 LGHDT and CDR2 YNNKEL (reference sequence). The V gene end was trimmed by 1 base and the J gene end by 6 bases; junction bases not matched to a gene: 6. The CDR3 is 15 residues long. This CDR3 reads CASSQGGSLGNEQFF. The CDR3 DNA is TGTGCCAGCAGCCAAGGCGGGAGTTTGGGCAATGAGCAGTTCTTC.

This sequence joins TRBV19 and TRBJ1-5; a weak D match, TRBD1 (6 bases). The germline V gene encodes CDR1 LNHDA and CDR2 SQIVND (reference sequence). V was trimmed by 3 bases and J by 1 base, leaving 16 bases between them. This CDR3 is built from 17 residues. The CDR3: CASSISSRGLSNQPQHF. The CDR3 nucleotides are TGTGCCAGTAGTATTTCGTCCAGGGGTCTGAGCAATCAGCCCCAGCATTTT.

Judged by abundance, this clone is medium-sized (0.01 to 0.1%). V usage is TRBV5-1 and J usage is TRBJ2-7, with 10 bases fitting TRBD2. The CDR3 length is 15 residues. Losses at the gene ends were 4 bases for V and 7 bases for J; bases not matched to a gene: 11. From germline, CDR1 is SGHRS and CDR2 YFSETQ. The CDR3 here is CASSPGLAGVEEQYF. CDR3 sequence (DNA): TGCGCCAGCAGCCCGGGGCTAGCGGGAGTCGAAGAGCAGTACTTC.

This chain links TRBV7-2 with TRBJ2-7; 9 bases line up with TRBD2. CDR3 length equals 16 residues. Unmatched junction bases numbered 11, after V lost 3 bases and J lost 5 bases. Germline V lookup: CDR1 SGHTA, CDR2 FQGNSA. CDR3 residues: CASSFSPGLAGDEQYF. CDR3 DNA: TGTGCCAGCAGCTTTTCTCCAGGGTTAGCGGGAGACGAGCAGTACTTC.

V usage is TRBV18 and J usage is TRBJ2-7, with 9 bases matching TRBD1. Germline-derived CDR1 and CDR2 are KGHSH and LQKENI. The CDR3 has 16 residues. V shed 3 bases, J shed 0 bases, and the junction held 6 bases outside the gene matches. This CDR3 is CASSPLDRGTSYEQYF. The CDR3 DNA follows: TGTGCCAGCTCACCGTTGGACAGGGGTACCTCCTACGAGCAGTACTTC.

The chain employs TRBV2 and TRBJ2-7; D call uncertain. The CDR3 spans 12 residues. Germline lookup yields CDR1 SNHLY and CDR2 FYNNEI. Trimming pared 4 bases from V and 4 bases from J, leaving 8 bases between. CDR3 DNA sequence: TGTGCCAGCAGTGTCTTAGTTTACGAGCAGTACTTC. Translating gives CASSVLVYEQYF.

The V gene is TRBV2, the J gene TRBJ2-4; a possible D gene is TRBD1 (5 bases). V lost 3 bases to trimming and J lost 9 bases, with 15 bases between them. CDR1 is SNHLY and CDR2 is FYNNEI in the germline V gene. The CDR3 runs to 14 residues. The CDR3 protein is CASSEVGRAGIQYF. As DNA, the CDR3 is TGTGCCAGCAGTGAGGTAGGCAGGGCCGGCATTCAGTACTTC.

V and J are TRBV10-3 and TRBJ1-1; D unclear. V was cut by 2 bases and J by 3 bases, with 7 bases left in between. The CDR3 is 13 residues long. The germline gives CDR1 ENHRY, CDR2 SYGVKD. CDR3 sequence: CAISETDYTEAFF. DNA for the CDR3: TGTGCCATCAGTGAGACGGACTACACTGAAGCTTTCTTT.

This clone was observed a few times. V and J are TRBV20-1 and TRBJ1-2; D remains unclear. The germline V gene encodes CDR1 DFQATT and CDR2 SNEGSKA (reference sequence). The CDR3 is 9 amino acids. With 6 bases removed from V and 8 bases from J, the gap between germline ends came to 7 bases. The CDR3 reads CSATEGYTF. The CDR3, as DNA: TGCAGTGCCACGGAGGGCTACACCTTC.

The chain combines TRBV11-2 with TRBJ2-3, with TRBD2 as a possible D gene (5 bases). There are 15 residues in the CDR3. The V gene's germline CDR1 is SGHAT and CDR2 FQNNGV. Trimming shortened V by 5 bases and J by 2 bases, and 14 bases separated the two germline ends. The CDR3, as DNA: TGTGCCAGCAGCCGTCGTGGACTCTTCACAGATACGCAGTATTTT. Translated: CASSRRGLFTDTQYF.

J is TRBJ2-1 and V is TRBV7-6; D remains ambiguous. The CDR3 is 14 residues long. V lost 3 bases, J lost 8 bases, and 14 bases lay in between. The V gene's germline CDR1 is SGHVS and CDR2 FNYEAQ. CDR3: CASSFSGWIDEQFF. CDR3 nucleotide sequence: TGTGCCAGCAGCTTCTCAGGCTGGATCGATGAGCAGTTCTTC.

The chain employs TRBV5-6 and TRBJ2-7; a possible D gene is TRBD2 (6 bases). V lost 6 bases, J lost 5 bases, and 21 bases lay in between. The V gene's germline CDR1 is SGHDT and CDR2 YYEEEE. The CDR3 has 15 amino acids. DNA for the CDR3: TGTGCCAGCACCCCCTCACCGACTAGTATGGACGAGCAGTACTTC. Translated: CASTPSPTSMDEQYF.

CDR3: CASRRGPRQGADGYTF. The DNA for the CDR3 is TGTGCCAGTAGGAGGGGGCCTCGGCAGGGCGCGGATGGCTACACCTTC. The chain links TRBV19 to TRBJ1-2, with 7 bases identical to TRBD1. V dropped 6 bases and J dropped 6; count of bases not matched to a gene: 16. This CDR3 is 16 amino acids long. Germline lookup yields CDR1 LNHDA and CDR2 SQIVND (reference sequence).

The chain links TRBV7-9 to TRBJ2-7, with D possibly being TRBD1 (6 bases). The germline V and J ends were trimmed by 0 bases and 3 bases, with 9 bases remaining between them. This CDR3 comprises 14 residues. Per germline, CDR1 SEHNR and CDR2 FQNEAQ (reference sequence). CDR3 bases: TGTGCCAGCAGCTTAGCACAGGGCGACTACGAGCAGTACTTC. This sequence encodes CASSLAQGDYEQYF.

The gene calls are TRBV5-1 and TRBJ1-4; unclear D gene. The CDR3 sequence is 13 residues long. Germline V gives CDR1 SGHRS, CDR2 YFSETQ. Trimming removed 0 bases from V and 5 bases from J, with 5 bases in between. The CDR3 region has the DNA TGCGCCAGCAGCTTGGGGCAGAATGAAAAACTGTTTTTT. It codes for CASSLGQNEKLFF.

V usage is TRBV27 and J usage is TRBJ2-2; D unclear. This CDR3 has 16 residues. Trimming took off 1 base at V and 3 bases at J, with 12 bases between the two ends. CDR1 is MNHEY and CDR2 is SMNVEV in the germline V gene (reference sequence). In DNA form, the CDR3 reads TGTGCCAGCAGTTTATTCTTATACGGAGACACCGGGGAGCTGTTTTTT. Its translation is CASSLFLYGDTGELFF.

The rearrangement links TRBV7-3 to TRBJ1-5, with TRBD1 matching over 9 bases. The CDR3 loop spans 15 amino acids. CDR1 is SGHTA, CDR2 FQGTGA, per germline. The J segment lost 3 bases and the V segment lost 3 bases, leaving 3 bases of the junction unmatched. DNA of the CDR3: TGTGCCAGCAGCTTGGGACAGGGTCCCAATCAGCCCCAGCATTTT. Its translation: CASSLGQGPNQPQHF.

The chain is built from TRBV30 and TRBJ2-3; 7 nucleotides line up with TRBD2. With 4 bases clipped from V and 5 bases from J, the junction kept 15 bases outside the gene matches. Germline V gene sequence: CDR1 GTSNPN, CDR2 SVGIG (reference sequence). This CDR3 region has 16 residues. In nucleotides, the CDR3 is TGTGCCTGGACCCTTGGGGCTAGCGGTTTCGAAGATACGCAGTATTTT. This sequence encodes CAWTLGASGFEDTQYF.